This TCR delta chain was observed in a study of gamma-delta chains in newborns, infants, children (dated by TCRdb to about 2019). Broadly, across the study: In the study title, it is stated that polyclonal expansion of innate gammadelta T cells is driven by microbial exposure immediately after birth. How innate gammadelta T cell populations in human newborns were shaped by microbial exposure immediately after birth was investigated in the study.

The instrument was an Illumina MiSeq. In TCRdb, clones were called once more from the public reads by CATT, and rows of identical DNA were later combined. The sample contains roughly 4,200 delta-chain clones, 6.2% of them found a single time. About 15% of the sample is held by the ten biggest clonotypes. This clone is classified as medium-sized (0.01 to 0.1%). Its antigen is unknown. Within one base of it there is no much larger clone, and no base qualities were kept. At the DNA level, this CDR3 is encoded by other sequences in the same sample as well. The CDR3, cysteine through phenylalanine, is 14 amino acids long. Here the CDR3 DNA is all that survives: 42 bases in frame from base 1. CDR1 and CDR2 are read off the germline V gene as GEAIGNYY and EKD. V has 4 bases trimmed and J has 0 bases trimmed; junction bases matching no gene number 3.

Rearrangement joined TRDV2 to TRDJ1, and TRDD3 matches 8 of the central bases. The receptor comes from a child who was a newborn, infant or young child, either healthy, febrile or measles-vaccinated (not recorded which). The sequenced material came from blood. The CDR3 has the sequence CACDSLGDTDKLIF. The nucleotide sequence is TGTGCCTGTGATTCACTGGGGGACACCGATAAACTCATCTTT.